This TCR beta chain was sequenced for a study of blood T cell repertoires in COVID-19. Method: immunoSEQ multiplex PCR; TCRdb's copy keeps in-frame clones and lacks some. The sample has under 450,000 clones; around 86% are singletons. With 1 base removed from V and 4 bases from J, the gap between germline ends came to 11 bases. The CDR3 contains 16 residues. Germline loops: CDR1 LGHDT, CDR2 YNNKEL (reference sequence). The sample taken for sequencing was PBMCs or T cells enriched from blood (not recorded which). This TCR was sampled from a woman between 50 and 59 years old who had recovered from COVID-19. The J gene is TRBJ1-6, the V gene TRBV3-1 (or the pseudogene TRBV3-2); weak D call: TRBD1 (5 bases). CDR3 DNA: TGTGCCAGCAGCCAAGCGAGCCAGGGATATAATTCACCCCTCCACTTT. As protein: CASSQASQGYNSPLHF.